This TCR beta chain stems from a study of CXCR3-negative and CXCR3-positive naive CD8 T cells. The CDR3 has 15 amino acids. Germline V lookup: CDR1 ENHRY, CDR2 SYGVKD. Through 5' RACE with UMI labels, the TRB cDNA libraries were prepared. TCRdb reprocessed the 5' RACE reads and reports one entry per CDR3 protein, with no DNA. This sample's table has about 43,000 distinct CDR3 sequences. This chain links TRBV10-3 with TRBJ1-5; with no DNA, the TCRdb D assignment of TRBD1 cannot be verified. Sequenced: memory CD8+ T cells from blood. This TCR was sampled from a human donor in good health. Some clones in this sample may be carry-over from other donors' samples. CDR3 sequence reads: CAISDRPPFQAPQHF.